This TCR beta chain was observed in a study of T-cell memory formation after mild COVID-19. The CDR3 sequence is 16 residues long. Germline loops: CDR1 SGHAT, CDR2 FQNNGV. Trimming removed 5 bases from V and 3 bases from J, with 16 bases in between. Only a few counts were recorded for this clonotype. Each CDR3 protein is one row after TCRdb ran MiXCR on the 5' RACE reads. Among roughly 560,000 distinct CDR3 sequences, roughly 20% were seen once, and the ten largest hold approximately 12%. The J gene is TRBJ1-4, the V gene TRBV11-2; D remains ambiguous. What was sequenced was PBMCs or a T cell subset sorted from them (not recorded which). This TCR came from an adult woman who had mild COVID-19 (a few samples of this study predate the infection). Cell type and time point are not known. For the CDR3, the DNA is TGTGCCAGCAGCCCTCGCGGGGTCGGAGCTAATGAAAAACTGTTTTTT. Its protein product is CASSPRGVGANEKLFF.